This T cell receptor beta chain was profiled in a study of T-cell reconstitution after alpha-beta-depleted transplantation in children. The CDR3 sequence is 14 residues long. Trimming pared 3 bases from V and 4 bases from J, leaving 11 bases between. Germline values: CDR1 LNHNV, CDR2 YYDKDF (reference sequence). Findings and caveats of the study: Newly produced T cells mostly provided counts and TCRbeta diversity after one year, as hyperexpanded clones declined. Alpha-beta T cells present about two months after transplant were reported to originate from several hundred expanded graft clones.

Library preparation (for TCRbeta) was performed with unique molecular identifiers. TCRdb used MiXCR to reprocess the PCR reads, holding one entry per CDR3 protein. Of around 450,000 distinct CDR3 sequences in the sample, over 40% were seen once. The table lists this clonotype with a few counts. Its antigen is unknown. The TCR originated in a girl aged 2 to 10 with aplastic anemia, due to receive a stem cell transplant. Material: PBMCs, obtained before TCRalphabeta/CD19-depleted stem cell transplant. The V and J genes are TRBV15 and TRBJ2-3; D uncertain. The CDR3 region has the DNA TGTGCCACCAGCAGTGCCCAAGGGTCAGATACGCAGTATTTT. As protein: CATSSAQGSDTQYF.